The next 4 T cell receptor beta chains were all read from a single sample in a study of spatial heterogeneity in lung cancer. From the 5' RACE reads, TCRdb called clonotypes with MiXCR, one entry per CDR3 protein. The table records about 36,000 distinct CDR3 sequences, over 6.5% of them present only once. Time point meaning: blood at routine non-recurrence follow-up after resection. The specimen comprised PBMCs, sampled at follow-up. The receptors originated from a male donor with early-stage non-small cell lung cancer.

This clonotype was seen many times. The J gene is TRBJ1-1, the V gene TRBV7-3; TRBD1 might be the D (6 bases). V lost 4 bases, J lost 5 bases, and 14 bases lay in between. There are 14 residues in the CDR3. The germline V gene encodes CDR1 SGHTA and CDR2 FQGTGA. CDR3 DNA: TGTGCCAGCAGCTCGTCAGGGGACATAACTGAAGCTTTCTTT. It encodes CASSSSGDITEAFF.

This clonotype was seen at least ten times. The chain carries TRBV10-3 and TRBJ1-5; maybe TRBD1 (5 bases). Trimming removed 4 bases at V and 2 bases at J, with 12 bases between. Per the germline V gene, CDR1 is ENHRY and CDR2 is SYGVKD. There are 15 residues in the CDR3. The CDR3 DNA is TGTGCCATCAGTGGGGGCGGTGTTGGCAATCAGCCCCAGCATTTT. This sequence encodes CAISGGGVGNQPQHF.

In this sample, this clonotype turned up many times. CDR3 in amino acids: CASSLDQGSGNTIYF. In nucleotides, the CDR3 is TGCGCCAGCAGCTTGGACCAGGGGTCTGGAAACACCATATATTTT. V usage is TRBV5-1 and J usage is TRBJ1-3; D is possibly TRBD1 (6 bases). Germline CDR1 and CDR2: SGHRS and YFSETQ. CDR3 length: 15 amino acids. Trimming removed 0 bases at V and 1 base at J, with 8 bases between.

This clonotype was detected many times. CDR3 in DNA: TGTGCCACCCAAGTCCTTCGGACAGGGGATGCAGATACGCAGTATTTT. Its translation is CATQVLRTGDADTQYF. The rearrangement joins TRBV7-8 to TRBJ2-3; 9 bases are shared with TRBD1. Germline assignment: CDR1 SGHVS and CDR2 FQNEAQ. This CDR3 is 16 amino acids long. Trimming removed 10 bases from V and 4 bases from J; junction bases left unmatched: 15.